This entry is about one TCR beta chain. The data were taken from a study of cytomegalovirus exposure and HLA in healthy donors. The CDR3 loop spans 16 amino acids. Between the trimmed V and J ends, which lost 4 bases and 4 bases, there was a span of 18 bases. The germline V gene has CDR1 MGHRA and CDR2 YSYEKL. This PCR relied on a set of 60 Vbeta primers and 13 Jbeta primers. Some clones are missing from TCRdb's copy, which holds only in-frame ones; the method was immunoSEQ multiplex PCR. Of 110,000 to 150,000 clones detected, around three quarters appear once; the ten largest clones hold 1.5% to 2%. This chain links TRBV4-1 with TRBJ2-3; weak D call: TRBD2 (7 bases). The clonotype originates from a woman in her thirties or forties in good health and CMV-seronegative. What was sequenced was PBMCs. CDR3 sequence: CASSPLGGAGSDTQYF. Here the CDR3 DNA reads TGCGCCAGCAGCCCCCTTGGGGGGGCGGGATCAGATACGCAGTATTTT.